The present T cell receptor (beta chain) was sequenced within a study of T cell repertoires in cytomegalovirus infection. The wider study: Evidence of both CMV infection and a matching HLA type came from public TCR beta signatures. Findings and limits, study-wide: In two of eight donors, the top clonotype was HLA-C-restricted CMV-specific.

As for this clonotype: Its target is unknown.

Each CDR3 protein is one row after TCRdb ran MiXCR on the reads. Of a few hundred thousand distinct CDR3 sequences listed, approximately 15% were seen once; the top ten hold around 43%. CDR1 is SGHDN, CDR2 FVKESK, per germline. The CDR3 extends over 17 amino acids. Trimming cost V 0 bases and J 0 bases, with 13 bases left between them. Sequenced material: CD8+ T cells from PBMCs. The V call is TRBV14, the J call TRBJ2-3; D may be TRBD1 (6 bases). This clonotype originated in a human donor in good health (CMV status not recorded). Some clones in this sample may be carry-over from other donors' samples. As DNA, the CDR3 is TGTGCCAGCAGCCAAGATTCCCACAGGGATAGCACAGATACGCAGTATTTT. Protein product: CASSQDSHRDSTDTQYF. The full variable domain, in which reference TRBV14 and TRBJ2-3 provide the parts outside the CDR3, is EAGVTQFPSHSVIEKGQTVTLRCDPISGHDNLYWYRRVMGKEIKFLLHFVKESKQDESGMPNNRFLAERTGGTYSTLKVQPAELEDSGVYFCASSQDSHRDSTDTQYFGPGTRLTVL.